One and the same sample provided the 20 T cell receptor beta chains below, sequenced in a study of breast tumors, draining lymph nodes, adjacent tissues. The lymph nodes were axillary draining lymph nodes from breast cancer patients. TCRdb redid the calling of the multiplex PCR reads with MiXCR, one entry per CDR3 protein. This sample yields roughly 130,000 distinct CDR3 sequences, of which just under 20% are seen a single time; less than 4.5% belongs to the top ten. Sample: axillary lymph node tissue. The receptors derive from a female donor with breast cancer. Some clones in this sample may be carry-over from other donors' samples.

On this clonotype: As the CDR3 is not closed by the conserved phenylalanine or tryptophan, this likely results from a read error. This chain links TRBV15 with TRBJ1-5, with D perhaps TRBD1 (6 bases). Looked up from germline, CDR1 is LNHNV and CDR2 is YYDKDF (reference sequence). The CDR3 contains 15 residues. V was shortened by 0 bases and J by 4 bases, with 10 bases between the two germline ends. The CDR3 protein is CATSRESDSNQPQHP. The CDR3, as DNA: TGTGCCACCAGCAGAGAATCGGACAGTAATCAGCCCCAGCATCCT.

In its sample, this clonotype was seen many times. This chain links TRBV14 with TRBJ1-4; possible D gene TRBD1, 5 bases. The CDR3 has 14 amino acids. Germline lookup yields CDR1 SGHDN and CDR2 FVKESK. V dropped 7 bases and J dropped 3 bases, with 12 bases sitting between them. CDR3 protein: CASTRGTANEKLFF. DNA of the CDR3: TGTGCCAGCACCCGGGGGACGGCTAATGAAAAACTGTTTTTT.

This clonotype was seen repeatedly, ten times or more. The V gene is TRBV6-5, the J gene TRBJ1-6; D call uncertain. V lost 2 bases to trimming and J lost 7 bases, with 15 bases between them. The CDR3 extends over 16 amino acids. The V gene's germline CDR1 is MNHEY and CDR2 SVGAGI. In nucleotides, the CDR3 is TGTGCCAGCAGTTACAACCCCAGGCGAACGAATTCACCCCTCCACTTT. This sequence encodes CASSYNPRRTNSPLHF.

This clonotype was seen repeatedly, ten times or more. This chain links TRBV7-9 with TRBJ2-3; possibly TRBD2 for D (6 bases). Germline CDR1 reads SEHNR; CDR2 reads FQNEAQ (reference sequence). V lost 1 base and J 1 base, leaving 9 bases between the germline ends. This CDR3 comprises 15 residues. DNA for the CDR3: TGTGCCAGCAGCTTAGAACTAGCCGGCACAGATACGCAGTATTTT. As protein: CASSLELAGTDTQYF.

This clonotype has at least ten counts. CDR3 nucleotides: TGCAGCGTTGAAGGCGACAGGGGCGGCACAGATACGCAGTATTTT. Residues: CSVEGDRGGTDTQYF. This rearrangement joins TRBV29-1 to TRBJ2-3; TRBD1 matches 8 bases. Germline-derived CDR1 and CDR2 are SQVTM and ANQGSEA. Trimming at V came to 1 base and at J to 1 base, leaving 4 bases not matched to a gene. The CDR3 sequence is 15 residues long.

On this clonotype: The missing conserved phenylalanine or tryptophan at the end of this CDR3 makes a read error likely. The chain combines TRBV24-1 with TRBJ2-7; no firm D call. This CDR3 contains 16 residues. Germline V CDR1 and CDR2: KGHDR, SFDVKD. With 1 base removed from V and 0 bases from J, the gap between germline ends came to 12 bases. CDR3 nucleotide sequence: TGTGCCACCAGTGATTTAAAGGACGGAATCTCCTACGAGCAGTACTCC. Protein sequence: CATSDLKDGISYEQYS.

This clonotype was observed at least ten times. J is TRBJ1-3 and V is TRBV5-6; no clear D gene. Germline V gives CDR1 SGHDT, CDR2 YYEEEE. V gave up 5 bases and J gave up 3 bases, with 3 bases separating them. The CDR3 is 11 residues long. The CDR3: CASSDGNTIYF. In nucleotides, the CDR3 is TGTGCCAGCAGTGATGGAAACACCATATATTTT.

This clonotype occurred a few times. V and J are TRBV20-1 and TRBJ1-4; 9 bases agree with TRBD1. The CDR3 has 13 amino acids. V shed 5 bases, J shed 6 bases, and the junction held 4 bases outside the gene matches. The V gene's germline CDR1 is DFQATT and CDR2 SNEGSKA (reference sequence). In DNA, the CDR3 is TGCAGTGCTCTACAGGGGGCGGATGAAAAACTGTTTTTT. It translates to CSALQGADEKLFF.

This clonotype was seen more than once but under ten times. The V and J genes are TRBV28 and TRBJ1-4, with D perhaps matching TRBD1 (5 bases). Trimming removed 7 bases from V and 5 bases from J, with 20 bases in between. This CDR3 is 16 amino acids long. Germline V gene data show CDR1 as MDHEN and CDR2 as SYDVKM. CDR3 protein: CASTQGGAKGNEKLFF. DNA for the CDR3: TGTGCCAGCACCCAGGGAGGGGCGAAGGGAAATGAAAAACTGTTTTTT.

The sample holds many counts of this clonotype. The genes are TRBV6-5 and TRBJ2-1, with D uncertain. CDR3 length equals 11 residues. V was cut by 7 bases and J by 8 bases, with 9 bases left in between. In germline, CDR1 is MNHEY, CDR2 SVGAGI. The CDR3 sequence: CASTVGDEQFF. CDR3 nucleotide sequence: TGTGCCAGCACGGTCGGTGATGAGCAGTTCTTC.

This clonotype was found many times. V usage is TRBV5-1 and J usage is TRBJ2-7; D ambiguous. The V end lost 3 bases, the J end lost 2 bases, and 12 bases lay between the germline ends. Germline CDR1 and CDR2: SGHRS and YFSETQ. The CDR3 spans 14 residues. The CDR3 sequence is CASSSPERPYEQYF. CDR3 nucleotide sequence: TGCGCCAGCAGCTCCCCCGAAAGACCCTACGAGCAGTACTTC. Full variable domain (rest looked up from reference TRBV5-1 and TRBJ2-7): KAGVTQTPRYLIKTRGQQVTLSCSPISGHRSVSWYQQTPGQGLQFLFEYFSETQRNKGNFPGRFSGRQFSNSRSEMNVSTLELGDSALYLCASSSPERPYEQYFGPGTRLTVT.

The rearrangement joins TRBV28 to TRBJ2-1; D is perhaps TRBD1 or TRBD2 (5 bases each). Deletions cut 6 bases from V and 5 bases from J, with 17 bases between. The length of the CDR3 is 15 residues. CDR1 MDHEN and CDR2 SYDVKM come from the germline V gene. CDR3 region: CASRGTRPSNNEQFF. DNA of the CDR3: TGTGCCAGCAGGGGGACCCGACCTTCGAACAATGAGCAGTTCTTC.

About this clonotype: Given a much more abundant clone one base away, this may be a read error. This chain connects TRBV10-1 to TRBJ1-2; D gene unclear. CDR1 is WNHNN, CDR2 SYGVQD, per germline (reference sequence). This CDR3 has 15 amino acids. The ends were cut back, 1 base at V and 6 bases at J, with 15 bases in the middle. CDR3: CASSEWPASSHGYTF. As DNA, the CDR3 is TGCGCCAGCAGTGAGTGGCCGGCAAGTTCCCATGGCTACACCTTC.

In its sample, this clonotype was seen many times. V is TRBV2 and J is TRBJ2-3; 7 positions match TRBD2. Trimming cost V 7 bases and J 1 base; bases outside gene matches: 5. From germline, CDR1 is SNHLY and CDR2 FYNNEI. The CDR3 runs 14 residues. DNA of the CDR3: TGTGCCAGCAAGAGGGCGGGGGGCACAGATACGCAGTATTTT. Residues: CASKRAGGTDTQYF.

Only a few counts were recorded for this clonotype. J is TRBJ2-7 and V is TRBV27, with TRBD2 identical over 10 bases. After removal of 4 bases from V and 3 bases from J, the junction contained 12 bases not matched to a gene. Looked up from germline, CDR1 is MNHEY and CDR2 is SMNVEV (reference sequence). CDR3 length: 17 amino acids. CDR3 DNA: TGTGCCAGCAGTTCACGCTTGACTAGCGGGCAATACTACGAGCAGTACTTC. This encodes CASSSRLTSGQYYEQYF.

This clonotype was counted many times. The V and J genes are TRBV7-3 and TRBJ2-3; 8 bases fit TRBD2. The CDR3 loop spans 17 amino acids. Germline V gene data show CDR1 as SGHTA and CDR2 as FQGTGA. The V and J ends lost 4 bases and 3 bases, in that order; junction bases with no gene match: 12. CDR3 residues: CASSSTGGTSRTDTQYF. The CDR3 region has the DNA TGTGCCAGCAGCTCAACCGGCGGGACTAGTAGAACAGATACGCAGTATTTT.

This CDR3 reads CSAFPGLAGAYEQYF. CDR3 bases: TGCAGTGCTTTTCCGGGACTAGCGGGAGCCTACGAGCAGTACTTC. The chain combines TRBV20-1 with TRBJ2-7, with TRBD2 matching 14 bases. The CDR3 length is 15 residues. Trimming took 5 bases from V and 2 from J; bases not matched to a gene: 5. Per germline, CDR1 DFQATT and CDR2 SNEGSKA (reference sequence).

As concerns this clonotype: Being one base from a much bigger clone, this may be a read error. The chain is built from TRBV19 and TRBJ1-2; D gene unclear. V was trimmed by 7 bases and J by 0 bases, leaving 12 bases between them. This CDR3 contains 14 residues. Looked up from germline, CDR1 is LNHDA and CDR2 is SQIVND (reference sequence). CDR3 residues: CASTPKTSNYGYTF. For the CDR3, the DNA is TGTGCCAGTACCCCGAAGACCTCTAACTATGGCTACACCTTC.

This clonotype was picked up many times. The chain combines TRBV12-3 or TRBV12-4 with TRBJ2-6, with D tentatively TRBD1 (6 bases). CDR3 length equals 15 residues. Between the trimmed V and J ends, which lost 5 bases and 4 bases, there was a span of 12 bases. The CDR3 sequence is CASSNTGSGANVLTF. The CDR3 DNA follows: TGTGCCAGCAGTAATACAGGGTCCGGGGCCAACGTCCTGACTTTC.

Regarding this clonotype: A much more abundant neighbour one base away suggests this may be a read error. This sequence joins TRBV6-5 and TRBJ2-1; D call uncertain. Germline assignment: CDR1 MNHEY and CDR2 SVGAGI. There are 13 residues in the CDR3. The V gene lost 0 bases and the J gene lost 10 bases, with 10 bases spanning the gap. In DNA form, the CDR3 reads TGTGCCAGCAGTTACTCCCCTTGCGGAGAGCAGTTCTTC. The encoded protein is CASSYSPCGEQFF.